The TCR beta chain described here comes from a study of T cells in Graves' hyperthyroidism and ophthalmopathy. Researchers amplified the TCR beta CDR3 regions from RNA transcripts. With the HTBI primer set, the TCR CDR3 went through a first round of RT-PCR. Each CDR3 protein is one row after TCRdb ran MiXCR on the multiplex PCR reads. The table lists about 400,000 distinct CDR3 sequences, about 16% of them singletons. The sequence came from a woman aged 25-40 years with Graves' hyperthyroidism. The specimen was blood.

In DNA, the CDR3 is TGCGCCAGCAGCTCCCAGGGTCCTCACACTGAAGCTTTCTTT. It is translated as CASSSQGPHTEAFF. This chain joins TRBV5-1 and TRBJ1-1, with a weak D call TRBD1 (5 bases). The CDR3 consists of 14 residues. Germline-derived CDR1 and CDR2 are SGHRS and YFSETQ. Trimming pared 3 bases from V and 3 bases from J, leaving 12 bases between.